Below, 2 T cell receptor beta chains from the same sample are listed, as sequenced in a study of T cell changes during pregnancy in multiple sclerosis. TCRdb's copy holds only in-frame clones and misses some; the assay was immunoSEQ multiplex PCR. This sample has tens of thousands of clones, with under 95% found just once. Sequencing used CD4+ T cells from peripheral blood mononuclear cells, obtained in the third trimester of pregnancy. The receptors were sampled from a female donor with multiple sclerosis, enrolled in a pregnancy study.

The CDR3 DNA follows: TGTGCCAGCAGCCGGGACAGGGTAACCTACGAGCAGTACTTC. It codes for CASSRDRVTYEQYF. The chain joins TRBV6-1 to TRBJ2-7; 9 bases align to TRBD1. The germline CDR1 and CDR2 sequences are MNHNS and SASEGT. Trimming took 6 bases from V and 2 from J; bases not matched to a gene: 5. The length of the CDR3 is 14 residues.

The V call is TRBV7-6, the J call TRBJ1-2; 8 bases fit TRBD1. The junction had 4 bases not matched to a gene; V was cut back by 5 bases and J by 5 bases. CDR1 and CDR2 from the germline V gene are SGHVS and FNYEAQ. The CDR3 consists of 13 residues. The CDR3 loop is CASSPGGVYGYTF. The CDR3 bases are TGTGCCAGCAGCCCAGGGGGCGTGTATGGCTACACCTTC.